These T cell receptor beta chains were read from a single sample in a study of PD-1 blockade in classical Hodgkin lymphoma. Profiling relied on immunoSEQ multiplex PCR, and the TCRdb table lists in-frame clones only, not all of them. The sample consists of approximately 47,000 clones, roughly 91% of them appearing once. The sample taken for sequencing was peripheral blood mononuclear cells (PBMCs). These receptors originate from a human donor with classical Hodgkin lymphoma. CDR3s include the opening cysteine and the closing phenylalanine or tryptophan. D genes are given only for firm matches. Rows give clone size only sometimes, using once, few, many, or a class for an expanded clone.

size: NA; J: TRBJ2-3; V: TRBV9; D: TRBD2; CDR3: CASGGTSMTDTQYF; DNA: TGTGCCAGCGGCGGGACTAGCATGACAGATACGCAGTATTTT
size: few; J: TRBJ2-2; V: TRBV11-2; D: NA; CDR3: CASSLDMRNTGELFF; DNA: TGTGCCAGCAGCTTAGATATGAGGAACACCGGGGAGCTGTTTTTT
size: NA; J: TRBJ1-1; V: TRBV2; D: NA; CDR3: CASRGTEAFF; DNA: TGTGCCAGCAGGGGGACTGAAGCTTTCTTT
size: NA; J: TRBJ2-1; V: TRBV27; D: NA; CDR3: CASSLSSTGQNEQFF; DNA: TGTGCCAGCAGTTTAAGTAGCACCGGCCAAAATGAGCAGTTCTTC
size: NA; J: TRBJ1-5; V: TRBV15; D: NA; CDR3: CATSRVFLDQPQHF; DNA: TGTGCCACCAGCAGAGTTTTTTTGGATCAGCCCCAGCATTTT
size: NA; J: TRBJ2-3; V: TRBV12-5; D: TRBD2; CDR3: CASGLGSGRRGDTQYF; DNA: TGTGCTAGTGGTTTGGGTAGCGGGAGGCGGGGAGATACGCAGTATTTT
size: NA; J: TRBJ2-1; V: TRBV28; D: NA; CDR3: CASSQTTGRIREGLSYNEQFF; DNA: TGTGCCAGCAGCCAGACGACAGGGCGAATTCGGGAGGGCTTATCCTACAATGAGCAGTTCTTC
size: once; J: TRBJ2-1; V: TRBV6-6; D: NA; CDR3: CASSYWVGPGDNEQFF; DNA: TGTGCCAGCAGTTATTGGGTCGGGCCTGGAGACAATGAGCAGTTCTTC
size: NA; J: TRBJ2-7; V: TRBV11-2; D: TRBD2; CDR3: CASSPGTSGRSYEQYF; DNA: TGTGCCAGCAGCCCAGGGACTAGCGGGAGGTCCTACGAGCAGTACTTC
size: NA; J: TRBJ2-1; V: TRBV11-3; D: NA; CDR3: CASNPKGGTYNEQFF; DNA: TGTGCCAGCAACCCCAAGGGGGGCACCTACAATGAGCAGTTCTTC
size: NA; J: TRBJ1-1; V: TRBV13; D: NA; CDR3: CASSPGVDTEAFF; DNA: TGTGCCAGCAGCCCGGGGGTGGACACTGAAGCTTTCTTT